These 20 T cell receptor beta chains originate from one sample sequenced in a study of spatial heterogeneity in lung cancer. One entry per CDR3 protein, called by TCRdb with MiXCR from the 5' RACE reads. This table has around 110,000 distinct CDR3 sequences, 12% appearing once. Time point indicated: blood at routine non-recurrence follow-up after resection. Material for sequencing was whole RNA from tumor, nontumor lung or frozen PBMC, left unsorted. The sample in question was PBMCs, obtained at follow-up. These receptors were obtained from a male donor with early-stage non-small cell lung cancer.

This clonotype was picked up a small number of times. The chain couples TRBV28 to TRBJ1-3; 8 positions agree with TRBD1. Per germline, CDR1 MDHEN and CDR2 SYDVKM. Losses at the gene ends were 8 bases for V and 0 bases for J; bases not matched to a gene: 6. The CDR3 is 15 amino acids. CDR3 loop: CASGLGQGSGNTIYF. The CDR3 coding sequence is TGTGCCAGCGGGCTCGGACAGGGCTCTGGAAACACCATATATTTT.

This clonotype has just a few counts. V gene TRBV25-1 combines with J gene TRBJ1-5; 8 bases agree with TRBD1. The V gene's germline CDR1 is MGHDK and CDR2 SYGVNS. The ends lost 6 bases at V and 7 bases at J; junction bases unmatched: 5. The length of the CDR3 is 13 residues. The chain's CDR3 is CASRGQGEQPQHF. The CDR3 DNA is TGTGCCAGCAGAGGACAGGGAGAACAGCCCCAGCATTTT.

This clonotype was recorded a few times. The genes are TRBV20-1 and TRBJ2-7; D tentatively fits TRBD1 or TRBD2 (6 bases each). The V and J ends lost 1 base and 6 bases respectively, with 16 bases between them. CDR1 is DFQATT, CDR2 SNEGSKA, per germline (reference sequence). The CDR3 totals 14 residues. The chain's CDR3 is CSARGPGGGGEQYF. CDR3 nucleotide sequence: TGCAGTGCTAGAGGACCAGGAGGGGGTGGCGAGCAGTACTTC.

V and J are TRBV18 and TRBJ1-4; no definite D call. The CDR3 totals 15 residues. V was trimmed by 1 base and J by 2 bases, leaving 8 bases between them. Germline V lookup: CDR1 KGHSH, CDR2 LQKENI. As DNA, the CDR3 is TGTGCCAGCTCACCACTGGCGGGCACTAATGAAAAACTGTTTTTT. This encodes CASSPLAGTNEKLFF. The full variable domain, completed using reference TRBV18 and TRBJ1-4, is NAGVMQNPRHLVRRRGQEARLRCSPMKGHSHVYWYRQLPEEGLKFMVYLQKENIIDESGMPKERFSAEFPKEGPSILRIQQVVRGDSAAYFCASSPLAGTNEKLFFGSGTQLSVL.

The genes are TRBV7-2 and TRBJ2-5; 8 positions match TRBD1. The V and J ends lost 1 base and 5 bases, in that order; junction bases with no gene match: 6. The CDR3 has 15 residues. Germline CDR1 reads SGHTA; CDR2 reads FQGNSA. CDR3 amino acids: CASSLGQGRRETQYF. The CDR3 region has the DNA TGTGCCAGCAGCTTAGGACAGGGGCGCCGGGAGACCCAGTACTTC.

This clonotype was picked up many times. The rearrangement links TRBV29-1 to TRBJ2-7; 10 nucleotides align to TRBD2. The germline V gene encodes CDR1 SQVTM and CDR2 ANQGSEA. The J segment lost 1 base and the V segment lost 6 bases, leaving 6 bases of the junction unmatched. This CDR3 comprises 14 residues. The chain's CDR3 is CSVAQLAGSYEQYF. CDR3 coding DNA: TGCAGCGTGGCCCAACTAGCGGGGTCCTACGAGCAGTACTTC.

This clonotype occurred a few times. This chain joins TRBV24-1 and TRBJ2-1; D remains unclear. The germline V gene has CDR1 KGHDR and CDR2 SFDVKD. V was pared by 3 bases and J by 12 bases, with 8 bases between. The CDR3 is 11 residues long. CDR3 amino acids: CATSDRARQFF. DNA for the CDR3: TGTGCCACCAGTGATAGGGCAAGGCAGTTCTTC.

The rearrangement joins TRBV2 to TRBJ1-4, with 10 bases that match TRBD1. This CDR3 contains 14 residues. J was trimmed by 7 bases and V by 7 bases; bases with no gene match: 6. From germline, CDR1 is SNHLY and CDR2 FYNNEI. CDR3 DNA: TGTGCCAGCAAGGGGGACAGGGGAGGTGAAAAACTGTTTTTT. Its protein is CASKGDRGGEKLFF.

Only a few counts were recorded for this clonotype. The chain combines TRBV5-8 with TRBJ1-1; D call uncertain. From germline, CDR1 is SGHTS and CDR2 YDEGEE. The V end lost 10 bases, the J end lost 3 bases, and 19 bases lay between the germline ends. The CDR3 has 14 amino acids. CDR3: CAAAGLSRDTEAFF. The CDR3 nucleotides read TGTGCCGCAGCTGGATTGTCCAGAGACACTGAAGCTTTCTTT. Filled out from reference TRBV5-8 and TRBJ1-1, the complete variable domain reads EAGVTQSPTHLIKTRGQQATLRCSPISGHTSVYWYQQALGLGLQFLLWYDEGEERNRGNFPPRFSGRQFPNYSSELNVNALELEDSALYLCAAAGLSRDTEAFFGQGTRLTVV.

In its sample, this clonotype was seen many times. For the CDR3, the DNA is TGCGCCAGCAGCTTGGGAGCGGGGGGTAGCACAGATACGCAGTATTTT. It codes for CASSLGAGGSTDTQYF. This sequence joins TRBV5-1 and TRBJ2-3, with 9 bases matching TRBD2. The CDR3 totals 16 residues. The germline V gene has CDR1 SGHRS and CDR2 YFSETQ. With 0 bases clipped from V and 0 bases from J, the junction kept 2 bases outside the gene matches.

The chain couples TRBV9 to TRBJ1-3, with a weak D call TRBD1 (6 bases). The germline V and J ends were trimmed by 3 bases and 0 bases, with 13 bases remaining between them. Germline assignment: CDR1 SGDLS and CDR2 YYNGEE. This CDR3 is built from 16 residues. The CDR3 DNA follows: TGTGCCAGCAGCGCGGGGGCGGGGCCCTCTGGAAACACCATATATTTT. This codes for CASSAGAGPSGNTIYF.

This clonotype was observed a handful of times. The rearrangement joins TRBV7-8 to TRBJ2-7; D assignment may be TRBD1 or TRBD2 (7 bases each). V shed 8 bases and J shed 0 bases, with 11 bases lying between them. Germline V gene data show CDR1 as SGHVS and CDR2 as FQNEAQ. This CDR3 is 13 amino acids long. CDR3 in amino acids: CASGRDSSYEQYF. The CDR3 DNA reads TGTGCCAGCGGGAGGGACAGCTCCTACGAGCAGTACTTC.

The sample holds many counts of this clonotype. This rearrangement joins TRBV27 to TRBJ1-5; D call uncertain. Germline assignment: CDR1 MNHEY and CDR2 SMNVEV (reference sequence). V dropped 1 base and J dropped 2 bases, with 6 bases sitting between them. The CDR3 runs to 14 residues. The CDR3 sequence: CASSLWGGNQPQHF. CDR3 bases: TGTGCCAGCAGTTTATGGGGAGGCAATCAGCCCCAGCATTTT.

This clonotype has more than one count but fewer than ten. The chain combines TRBV28 with TRBJ1-5; TRBD1 aligns across 10 bases. Trimming took 10 bases from V and 5 from J; bases not matched to a gene: 14. Germline lookup yields CDR1 MDHEN and CDR2 SYDVKM. The CDR3 loop spans 16 amino acids. The CDR3 loop is CATSTTRTGGYQPQHF. Here the CDR3 DNA reads TGTGCCACGTCAACCACTAGGACAGGGGGATATCAGCCCCAGCATTTT.

In its sample, this clonotype was seen many times. J is TRBJ1-2 and V is TRBV12-3 or TRBV12-4; the D is unclear. Trimming pared 6 bases from V and 7 bases from J, leaving 21 bases between. The CDR3 length is 15 residues. CDR3 DNA: TGTGCCAGCAGACTGAACGATCGTTCTTCCCTTGGCTACACCTTC. Amino acids: CASRLNDRSSLGYTF.

CDR3 amino acids: CASRLARGTDTQYF. The DNA for the CDR3 is TGTGCCAGCAGACTAGCTCGCGGCACAGATACGCAGTATTTT. The V and J genes are TRBV6-2 or TRBV6-3 and TRBJ2-3; the D gene is possibly TRBD2 (6 bases). The germline V gene encodes CDR1 MNHEY and CDR2 SVGEGT. The CDR3 extends over 14 amino acids. The germline V and J ends were trimmed by 6 bases and 1 base, with 11 bases remaining between them.

This clonotype has a count of ten or more. The rearrangement links TRBV7-2 to TRBJ2-1, with 8 positions matching TRBD2. CDR3 length: 18 amino acids. Germline V gene data show CDR1 as SGHTA and CDR2 as FQGNSA. Trimming removed 4 bases from V and 0 bases from J; junction bases left unmatched: 11. CDR3 sequence reads: CASSSPGTGGSSYNEQFF. The CDR3 DNA follows: TGTGCCAGCAGCTCCCCGGGAACGGGGGGGAGCTCCTACAATGAGCAGTTCTTC.

The V and J genes are TRBV15 and TRBJ1-1, with D maybe TRBD1 (5 bases). The germline CDR1 and CDR2 sequences are LNHNV and YYDKDF (reference sequence). The V gene lost 1 base and the J gene lost 1 base, with 7 bases spanning the gap. The CDR3 spans 14 residues. This chain's CDR3 is CATSRATENTEAFF. DNA for the CDR3: TGTGCCACCAGCAGAGCGACAGAGAACACTGAAGCTTTCTTT.

CDR3 DNA sequence: TGTGCCAGCAGCTCCCACCGACAGGATTTAGCCAAAAACATTCAGTACTTC. It specifies CASSSHRQDLAKNIQYF. The chain carries TRBV7-2 and TRBJ2-4; possibly TRBD1 for D (6 bases). CDR3 length equals 17 residues. CDR1 is SGHTA, CDR2 FQGNSA, per germline. V lost 4 bases to trimming and J lost 0 bases, with 16 bases between them.

This clonotype was observed at least ten times. This chain uses TRBV10-3 with TRBJ2-5; 11 bases are shared with TRBD1. Germline loops: CDR1 ENHRY, CDR2 SYGVKD. Germline trimming cut 2 bases from V and 4 bases from J; bases unmatched to any gene: 3. This CDR3 has 15 residues. The CDR3 nucleotides are TGTGCCATCAGTGAGGGACAGGGGGCCCGAGAGACCCAGTACTTC. This sequence encodes CAISEGQGARETQYF.